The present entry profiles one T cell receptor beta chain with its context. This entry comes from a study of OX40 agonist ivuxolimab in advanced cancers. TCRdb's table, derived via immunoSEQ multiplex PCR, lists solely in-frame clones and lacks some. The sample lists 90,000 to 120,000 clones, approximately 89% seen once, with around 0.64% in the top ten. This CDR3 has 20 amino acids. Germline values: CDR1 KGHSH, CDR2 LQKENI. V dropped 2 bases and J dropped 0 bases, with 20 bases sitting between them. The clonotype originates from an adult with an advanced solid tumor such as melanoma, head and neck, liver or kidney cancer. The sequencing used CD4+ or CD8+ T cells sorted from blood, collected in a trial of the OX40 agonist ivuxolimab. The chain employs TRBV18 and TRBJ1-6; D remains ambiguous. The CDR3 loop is CASSPVTAKAGSSYNSPLHF. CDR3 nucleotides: TGTGCCAGCTCACCAGTGACCGCCAAAGCGGGAAGCTCCTATAATTCACCCCTCCACTTT.